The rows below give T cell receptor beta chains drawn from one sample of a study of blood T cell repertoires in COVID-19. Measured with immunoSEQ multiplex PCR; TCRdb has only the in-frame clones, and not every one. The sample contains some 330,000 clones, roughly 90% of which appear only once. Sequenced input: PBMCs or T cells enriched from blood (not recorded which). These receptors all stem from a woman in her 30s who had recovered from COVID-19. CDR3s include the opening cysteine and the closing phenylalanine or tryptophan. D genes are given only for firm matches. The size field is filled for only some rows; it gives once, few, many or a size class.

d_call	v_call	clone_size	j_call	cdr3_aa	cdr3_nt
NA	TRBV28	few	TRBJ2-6	CASSLGSSGANVLTF	TGTGCCAGCAGTCTCGGGAGCTCTGGGGCCAACGTCCTGACTTTC
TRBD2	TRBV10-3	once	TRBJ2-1	CAISGQAGVGNEQFF	TGTGCCATCAGTGGGCAGGCGGGAGTGGGTAATGAGCAGTTCTTC
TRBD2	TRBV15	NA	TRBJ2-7	CATSRDPREGREQYF	TGTGCCACCAGCAGAGACCCTCGGGAGGGCCGCGAGCAGTACTTC
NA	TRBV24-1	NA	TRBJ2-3	CATSDLGLASDTQYF	TGTGCCACCAGTGATTTGGGACTGGCATCTGATACGCAGTATTTT
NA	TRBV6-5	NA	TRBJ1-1	CAIKTSGNTEAFF	TGTGCCATCAAAACGTCGGGGAACACTGAAGCTTTCTTT
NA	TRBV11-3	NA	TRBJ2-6	CASSRAGANVLTF	TGTGCCAGCAGCCGCGCGGGGGCCAACGTCCTGACTTTC
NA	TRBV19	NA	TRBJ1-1	CASSIGWQFEAFF	TGTGCCAGTAGTATTGGTTGGCAGTTTGAAGCTTTCTTT
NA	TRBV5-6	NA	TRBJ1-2	CASSFVGGSGRNGYTF	TGTGCCAGCAGCTTCGTTGGAGGGAGCGGTAGAAATGGCTACACCTTC
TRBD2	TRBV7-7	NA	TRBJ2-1	CASSLVAGGTYNEQFF	TGTGCTAGCAGCTTAGTAGCGGGGGGCACCTACAATGAGCAGTTCTTC
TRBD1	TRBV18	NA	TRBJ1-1	CASSLDRAEAFF	TGTGCCAGCTCACTGGACAGGGCTGAAGCTTTCTTT
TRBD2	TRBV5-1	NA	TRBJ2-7	CASSLAVGLADLYEQYF	TGCGCCAGCAGCTTGGCCGTGGGACTAGCGGACCTATACGAGCAGTACTTC
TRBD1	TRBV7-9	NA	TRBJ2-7	CASSPRGGYYEQYF	TGTGCCAGCAGCCCCCGAGGGGGCTACTACGAGCAGTACTTC
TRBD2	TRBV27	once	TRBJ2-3	CASRWATLGGDTQYF	TGTGCCAGCAGGTGGGCGACCCTCGGGGGGGATACGCAGTATTTT
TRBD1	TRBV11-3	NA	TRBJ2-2	CASSTGQVAGELFF	TGTGCCAGCAGCACAGGACAGGTGGCCGGGGAGCTGTTTTTT
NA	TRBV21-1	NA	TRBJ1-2	CASSKALLWTGRGYTF	TGTGCCAGCAGCAAAGCGCTTTTATGGACAGGGAGGGGCTACACCTTC
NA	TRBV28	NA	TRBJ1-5	CASRPPGFDQPQHF	TGTGCCAGCAGACCCCCGGGTTTTGATCAGCCCCAGCATTTT
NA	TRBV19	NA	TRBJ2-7	CATRPSGSAYEQYF	TGTGCCACCAGGCCTTCGGGGTCCGCCTACGAGCAGTACTTC
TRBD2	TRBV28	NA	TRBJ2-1	CASSPQLTGTSGGASSYNEQFF	TGTGCCAGCAGTCCCCAGTTGACCGGGACTAGCGGGGGGGCTAGCTCCTACAATGAGCAGTTCTTC
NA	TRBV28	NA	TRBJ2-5	CASSPLLQETQYF	TGTGCCAGCAGTCCACTACTTCAAGAGACCCAGTACTTC
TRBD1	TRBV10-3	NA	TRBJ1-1	CAISPRTGAKAFF	TGTGCCATCAGCCCTCGGACAGGAGCGAAAGCTTTCTTT
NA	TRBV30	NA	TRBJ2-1	CAWSGNSYNEQFF	TGTGCCTGGAGCGGTAACTCCTACAATGAGCAGTTCTTC
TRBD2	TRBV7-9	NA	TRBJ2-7	CASSPTGGNYEQYF	TGTGCCAGCAGTCCAACGGGGGGGAACTACGAGCAGTACTTC
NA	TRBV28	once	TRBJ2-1	CASSIQARREQFF	TGTGCCAGCAGTATCCAAGCACGGAGGGAGCAGTTCTTC
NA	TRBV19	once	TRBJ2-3	CASSRGRDIRWNTQYF	TGTGCCAGTAGTAGGGGCAGGGACATTAGGTGGAATACGCAGTATTTT
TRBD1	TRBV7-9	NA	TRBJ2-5	CASSPQGSKETQYF	TGTGCCAGCAGCCCACAGGGGTCGAAAGAGACCCAGTACTTC
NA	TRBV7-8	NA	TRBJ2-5	CASSLETGGPQETQYF	TGTGCCAGCAGCTTAGAAACCGGGGGGCCCCAAGAGACCCAGTACTTC
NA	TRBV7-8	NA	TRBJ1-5	CASSSDREQPQHF	TGTGCCAGCAGCTCGGACAGAGAACAGCCCCAGCATTTT
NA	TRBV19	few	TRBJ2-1	CASSVHNRAGQFF	TGTGCCAGTAGCGTACACAACAGGGCAGGGCAGTTCTTC
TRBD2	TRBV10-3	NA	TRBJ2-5	CAISEREVETQYF	TGTGCCATCAGTGAGCGGGAGGTGGAGACCCAGTACTTC
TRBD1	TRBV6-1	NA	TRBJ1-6	CASSELPGTGSSPLHF	TGTGCCAGCAGTGAACTCCCCGGGACAGGGTCATCACCCCTCCACTTT
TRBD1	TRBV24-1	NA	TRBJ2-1	CATSDYRGNEQFF	TGTGCCACCAGTGATTACAGGGGGAATGAGCAGTTCTTC
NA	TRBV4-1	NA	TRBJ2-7	CASSQGGPPAYEQYF	TGCGCCAGCAGCCAAGGGGGGCCCCCAGCCTACGAGCAGTACTTC
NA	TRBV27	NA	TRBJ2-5	CASSAGLGLGTQYF	TGTGCCAGCAGTGCGGGACTGGGTTTAGGGACCCAGTACTTC
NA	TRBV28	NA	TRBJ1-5	CASRTYSNQPQHF	TGTGCCAGCAGGACTTATAGCAATCAGCCCCAGCATTTT
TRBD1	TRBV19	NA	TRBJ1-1	CASRVTGAHTEAFF	TGTGCCAGTAGGGTGACAGGGGCCCACACTGAAGCTTTCTTT
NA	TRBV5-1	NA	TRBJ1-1	CASSLYAQATEAFF	TGCGCCAGCAGCTTGTACGCCCAGGCGACTGAAGCTTTCTTT
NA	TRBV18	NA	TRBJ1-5	CASSPGSQGWDQPQHF	TGTGCCAGCTCACCGGGGTCGCAGGGATGGGATCAGCCCCAGCATTTT
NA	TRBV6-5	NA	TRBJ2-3	CASSYRDTQYF	TGTGCCAGCAGTTACCGAGATACGCAGTATTTT
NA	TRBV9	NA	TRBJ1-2	CASSYDGFGGYGYTF	TGTGCCAGCAGCTATGACGGATTCGGGGGCTATGGCTACACCTTC
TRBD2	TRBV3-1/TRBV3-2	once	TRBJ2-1	CASSQDLAGVGNEQFF	TGTGCCAGCAGCCAAGATTTGGCGGGAGTGGGAAATGAGCAGTTCTTC
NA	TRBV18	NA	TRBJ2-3	CASSPIQGGADTQYF	TGTGCCAGCTCACCTATACAGGGTGGGGCAGATACGCAGTATTTT
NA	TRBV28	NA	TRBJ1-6	CASSSPGGIGSYNSPLHF	TGTGCCAGCAGTTCCCCGGGGGGGATCGGCTCCTATAATTCACCCCTCCACTTT
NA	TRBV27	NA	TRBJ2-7	CASSFGRGYEQYF	TGTGCCAGCAGTTTTGGACGGGGCTACGAGCAGTACTTC
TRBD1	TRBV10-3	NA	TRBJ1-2	CAISESKLQGAYGYTF	TGTGCCATCAGTGAGTCGAAACTACAGGGGGCCTATGGCTACACCTTC
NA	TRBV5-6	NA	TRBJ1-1	CASSRRASMNTEAFF	TGTGCCAGTTCCCGGCGGGCGTCCATGAACACTGAAGCTTTCTTT
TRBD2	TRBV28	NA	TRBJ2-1	CASRILMGGDGEQFF	TGTGCCAGCAGAATCCTAATGGGAGGGGACGGCGAGCAGTTCTTC
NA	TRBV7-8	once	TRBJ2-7	CASSRPRVRPYEQYF	TGTGCCAGCAGCCGACCCAGAGTCAGGCCCTACGAGCAGTACTTC
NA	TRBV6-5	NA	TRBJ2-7	CASSFQGRVYEQYF	TGTGCCAGCAGTTTTCAGGGTAGGGTCTACGAGCAGTACTTC
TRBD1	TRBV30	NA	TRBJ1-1	CAWAGQGYTEAFF	TGTGCCTGGGCGGGACAGGGGTACACTGAAGCTTTCTTT
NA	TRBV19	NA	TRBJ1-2	CASSLAGDYGYTF	TGTGCCAGTAGTCTGGCGGGGGATTATGGCTACACCTTC
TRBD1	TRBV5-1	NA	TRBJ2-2	CASSLSGGFTTNTGELFF	TGCGCCAGCAGCTTGTCAGGGGGCTTTACTACGAACACCGGGGAGCTGTTTTTT
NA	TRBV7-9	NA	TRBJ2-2	CASNLAGAMNTGELFF	TGTGCCAGCAACCTCGCGGGGGCGATGAACACCGGGGAGCTGTTTTTT